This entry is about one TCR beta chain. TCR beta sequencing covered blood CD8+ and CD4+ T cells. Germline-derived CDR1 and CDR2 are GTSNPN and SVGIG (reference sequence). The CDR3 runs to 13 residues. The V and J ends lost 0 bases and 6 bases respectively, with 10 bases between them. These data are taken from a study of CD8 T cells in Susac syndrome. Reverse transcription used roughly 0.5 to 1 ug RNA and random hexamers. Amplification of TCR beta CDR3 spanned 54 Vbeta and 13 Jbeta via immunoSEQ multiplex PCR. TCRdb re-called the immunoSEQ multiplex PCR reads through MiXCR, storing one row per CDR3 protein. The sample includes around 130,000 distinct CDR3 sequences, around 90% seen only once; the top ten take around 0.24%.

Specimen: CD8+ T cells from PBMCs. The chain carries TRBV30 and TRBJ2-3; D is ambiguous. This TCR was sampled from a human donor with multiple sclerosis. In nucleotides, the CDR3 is TGTGCCTGGAGTGTAGTGGCTAAGGATACGCAGTATTTT. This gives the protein CAWSVVAKDTQYF. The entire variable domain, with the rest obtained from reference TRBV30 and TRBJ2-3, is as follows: SQTIHQWPATLVQPVGSPLSLECTVEGTSNPNLYWYRQAAGRGLQLLFYSVGIGQISSEVPQNLSASRPQDRQFILSSKKLLLSDSGFYLCAWSVVAKDTQYFGPGTRLTVL.